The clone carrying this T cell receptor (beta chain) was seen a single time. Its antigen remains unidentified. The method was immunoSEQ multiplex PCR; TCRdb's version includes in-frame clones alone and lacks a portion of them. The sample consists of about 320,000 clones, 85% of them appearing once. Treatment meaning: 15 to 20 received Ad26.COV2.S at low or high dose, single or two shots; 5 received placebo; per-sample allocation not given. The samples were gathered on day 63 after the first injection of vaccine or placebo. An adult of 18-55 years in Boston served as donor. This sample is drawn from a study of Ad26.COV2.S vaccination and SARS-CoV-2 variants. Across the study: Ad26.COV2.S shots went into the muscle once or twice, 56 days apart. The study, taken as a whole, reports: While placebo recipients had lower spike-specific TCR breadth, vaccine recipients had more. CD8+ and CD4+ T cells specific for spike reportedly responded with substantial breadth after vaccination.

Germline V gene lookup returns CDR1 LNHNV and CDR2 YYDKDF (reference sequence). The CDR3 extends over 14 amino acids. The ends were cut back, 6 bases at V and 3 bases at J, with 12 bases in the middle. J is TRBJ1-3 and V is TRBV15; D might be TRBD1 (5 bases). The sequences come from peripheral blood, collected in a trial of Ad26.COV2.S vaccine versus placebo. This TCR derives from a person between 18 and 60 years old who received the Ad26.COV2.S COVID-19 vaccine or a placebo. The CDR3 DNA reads TGTGCCACCAGTATTCTAGGGGTTGGAAACACCATATATTTT. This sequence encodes CATSILGVGNTIYF.